This TCR beta chain was found in a study of T-cell reconstitution after alpha-beta-depleted transplantation in children. Findings and limits, study-wide: Alpha-beta T cells present about two months after transplant were reported to originate from several hundred expanded graft clones. From surviving recipient T cells and thymic progenitors came the high day-60 TCRbeta diversity observed in some patients. Once a year had passed after transplant, T-cell counts and diversity came mostly from newly produced T cells.

This clonotype was observed many times. Its antigen is unidentified. Using unique molecular identifiers, the investigators prepared the TCRbeta library. MiXCR was run by TCRdb on the PCR reads, yielding one entry per CDR3 protein. The table includes 450,000 to 600,000 distinct CDR3 sequences, over 10% detected once. With 0 bases removed from V and 2 bases from J, the gap between germline ends came to 8 bases. The CDR3 totals 14 residues. CDR1 and CDR2 (germline): SGHRS, YFSETQ. The chain uses TRBV5-1 and TRBJ2-5; D is perhaps TRBD1 (5 bases). The source material was PBMCs, mostly from graft donor cells, sampled 360 days after TCRalphabeta/CD19-depleted stem cell transplant. The receptor comes from a male patient aged 10 to 17 who had a stem cell transplant for acute myeloid leukemia, so the T cells may come from the graft donor. The CDR3 reads CASSLGTGQETQYF. In DNA, the CDR3 is TGCGCCAGCAGCTTGGGAACAGGTCAAGAGACCCAGTACTTC.